This T cell receptor (beta chain) is drawn from a study of T cells in Graves' hyperthyroidism and ophthalmopathy. The CDR3 runs 12 residues. Trimming cost V 5 bases and J 8 bases, with 10 bases left between them. Patients were excluded for uncontrolled infection, other autoimmune disease, pregnancy or lactation. In making diagnoses, clinical symptoms, serum thyroxine and TRAb, thyroid ultrasound and orbital computed tomography were all used. Fresh peripheral blood, roughly 9.6 ml, was the source of the PBMCs. Using RNA transcripts as the source, TCR beta CDR3 regions were amplified. Primed by the HTBI set, a first-round RT-PCR was run on the TCR CDR3. From the multiplex PCR reads, TCRdb called clonotypes with MiXCR, one entry per CDR3 protein. Altogether some 420,000 distinct CDR3 sequences are present, 12% to 15% being singletons, with the ten largest covering about 5%. Study results and limitations: Ophthalmopathy was distinguished from stable hyperthyroidism by 13 V-J signatures.

This clonotype showed up just a few times. No antigen is known for it. Sequencing input: blood. This TCR derives from a woman between 18 and 29 years old with Graves' hyperthyroidism. V is TRBV12-3 or TRBV12-4 and J is TRBJ2-1; D is undetermined. The CDR3 protein is CASSLVTYEQFF. The CDR3 DNA reads TGTGCCAGCAGTCTAGTGACTTATGAGCAGTTCTTC.